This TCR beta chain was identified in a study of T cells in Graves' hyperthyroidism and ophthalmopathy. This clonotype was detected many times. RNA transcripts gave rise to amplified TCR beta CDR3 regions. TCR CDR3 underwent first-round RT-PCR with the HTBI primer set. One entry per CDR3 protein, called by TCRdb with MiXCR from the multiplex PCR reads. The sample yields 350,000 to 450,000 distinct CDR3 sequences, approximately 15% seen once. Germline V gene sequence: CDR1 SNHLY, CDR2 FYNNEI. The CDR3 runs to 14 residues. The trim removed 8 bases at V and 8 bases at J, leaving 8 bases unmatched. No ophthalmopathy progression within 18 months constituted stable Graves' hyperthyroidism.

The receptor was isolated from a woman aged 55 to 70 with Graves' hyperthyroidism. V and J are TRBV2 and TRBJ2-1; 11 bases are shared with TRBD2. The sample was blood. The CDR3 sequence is CASGSLAGEDEQFF. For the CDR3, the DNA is TGTGCCAGCGGCTCACTAGCGGGAGAGGATGAGCAGTTCTTC.